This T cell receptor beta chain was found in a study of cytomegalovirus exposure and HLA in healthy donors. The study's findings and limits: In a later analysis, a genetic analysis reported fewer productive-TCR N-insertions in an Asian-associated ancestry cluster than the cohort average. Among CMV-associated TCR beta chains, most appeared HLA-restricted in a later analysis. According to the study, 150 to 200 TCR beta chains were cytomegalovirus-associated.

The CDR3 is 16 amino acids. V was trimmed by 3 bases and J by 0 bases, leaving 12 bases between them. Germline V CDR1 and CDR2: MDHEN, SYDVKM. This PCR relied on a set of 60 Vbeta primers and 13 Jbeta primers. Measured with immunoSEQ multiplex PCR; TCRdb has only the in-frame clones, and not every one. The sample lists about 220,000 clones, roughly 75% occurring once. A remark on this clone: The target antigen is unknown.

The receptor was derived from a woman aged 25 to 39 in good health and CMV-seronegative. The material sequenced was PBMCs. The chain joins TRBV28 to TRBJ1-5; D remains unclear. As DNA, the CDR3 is TGTGCCAGCAGTTTGGGAGGGATCCATAGCAATCAGCCCCAGCATTTT. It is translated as CASSLGGIHSNQPQHF.